This T cell receptor (beta chain) was profiled in a study of blood T cell repertoires in COVID-19. The wider study: The analysed material was cDNA or gDNA that came from T cells, B-cell-depleted T cells, or PBMCs.

In the source study's methods: Reference gene primer amplification gave nucleated cell count estimates. Only in-frame clones appear in the TCRdb table, and some are missing; sequencing was by immunoSEQ multiplex PCR. V and J calls and clone size are as listed in that table; D and trimming were resolved from the DNA. The sample has 90,000 to 120,000 clones, roughly nine tenths seen once; the top ten hold approximately 5.6%. This CDR3 is built from 19 residues. From germline, CDR1 is SGHTA and CDR2 FQGNSA. Trimming cost V 0 bases and J 4 bases; bases outside gene matches: 10. This sequence joins TRBV7-2 and TRBJ2-7; 15 bases are a match to TRBD2. The sample comprised peripheral blood. This TCR derives from a human donor in a cohort sampled during active COVID-19. CDR3 DNA sequence: TGTGCCAGCAGCTTAGCGTTCCCGGGACTAGCGGGAGGAAGGTACGAGCAGTACTTC. It codes for CASSLAFPGLAGGRYEQYF. The full variable domain, in which reference TRBV7-2 and TRBJ2-7 provide the parts outside the CDR3, is GAGVSQSPSNKVTEKGKDVELRCDPISGHTALYWYRQSLGQGLEFLIYFQGNSAPDKSGLPSDRFSAERTGGSVSTLTIQRTQQEDSAVYLCASSLAFPGLAGGRYEQYFGPGTRLTVT.